This section outlines one T cell receptor (beta chain) sequence together with its context. The source of the sample is a study of cytomegalovirus exposure and HLA in healthy donors. Amplification used 60 Vbeta primers and 13 Jbeta primers. Generated by immunoSEQ multiplex PCR, the TCRdb table keeps only in-frame clones and is missing some. The profile shows over 200,000 clones, roughly 91% of them singletons. From germline, CDR1 is MNHEY and CDR2 SMNVEV (reference sequence). The V end was cut by 2 bases, the J end by 3 bases, with 15 bases between. The CDR3 is 16 amino acids. The chain couples TRBV27 to TRBJ2-3, with a tentative D call TRBD1 (5 bases). The sample was PBMCs. The sequence derives from a woman aged 18-30 years in good health and CMV-seronegative. The CDR3 coding sequence is TGTGCCAGCAGTTTAAGTCGCAGGGTAGGGACAGATACGCAGTATTTT. Translating it yields CASSLSRRVGTDTQYF.